This T cell receptor beta chain came from a study of T cells in Graves' hyperthyroidism and ophthalmopathy (dated by TCRdb to about 2019). Describing the broader study: Peripheral blood was collected at initial diagnosis, before any treatment. The study also compared thyroid tissue and blood T-cell repertoires from roughly 6 Graves' hyperthyroidism patients. The 95 to 100 discovery patients were divided at random into training and test sets in a 7:3 ratio. A discovery cohort of roughly 100 patients, 43 with Graves' ophthalmopathy and more than 55 with stable Graves' hyperthyroidism, was used to find distinguishing TCR V-J signatures. Following sampling, methimazole starting at 30 mg daily was given to hyperthyroidism patients, and high-dose intravenous methylprednisolone was given to ophthalmopathy patients. An independent validation cohort of under 20 hyperthyroidism patients and 17 patients who later progressed to ophthalmopathy tested prospective prediction of ophthalmopathy. The paper reports TCR Vbeta CDR3 sequencing of over 120 peripheral blood samples: 43 ophthalmopathy, some 80 hyperthyroidism and approximately 17 progressor patients.

Broad study findings and their caveats: Most expanded thyroid clonotypes (frequency above 0.001) were also detected in blood, a finding suggesting that blood repertoires may reflect thyroid immune responses. No statistical method was used to set the sample size in advance, and investigators knew the group allocation. In validation, the model predicted progression to ophthalmopathy with roughly 70% sensitivity and over 72% specificity, a median of roughly seven months before onset. Ophthalmopathy was separated from stable hyperthyroidism by a 13 V-J signature model, with around 88% sensitivity and about 84% specificity obtained in cross-validation and 80%/75% obtained in testing.

The TCR beta CDR3 regions were amplified from RNA transcripts. A first-round RT-PCR of the TCR CDR3 used the HTBI primer set with the Qiagen OneStep RT-PCR kit. A second multiplex PCR round built the libraries, followed by size selection and purification. Libraries were sequenced paired-end with 100 bp reads on an Illumina HiSeq2000. Turning to the authors' computational methods: SOAPnuke was used to process the raw data, with reads discarded if the reads contained adapters or uncalled bases, had a mean Phred below 15, or lacked an exact constant-primer or identifier match. High-quality paired reads were merged using COPE v1.2.5, and each unique nucleotide sequence was defined as a clonotype. MiTCR v1.1 was used to align the clonotypes against IMGT TRBV, TRBD and TRBJ reference segments. Only V-J combinations with frequency above 0.0001, covering 99.2% of repertoires, were analysed. The TCS score was defined as F50 (clonal expansion) divided by E x V (chaos), with BLOSUM62-based TCRdist calculated between CDR3 peptides within each V-J. Welch's t-statistics and random forest reduced 500 to 550 V-J features to roughly 13, which were used in a naive Bayes classifier (R e1071). The public sequencing data were trimmed at Q25 with fastp and processed into clonotypes with MiXCR by TCRdb, which kept only in-frame beta chains. Each entry is one CDR3 protein sequence, shown with its most common DNA and genes. The V and J calls were not made by the authors but by TCRdb's processing. The sample profile shows around 440,000 distinct CDR3 sequences; about 15% of them were found once. The top ten constitute 13% to 15% of the sample.

Stable Graves' hyperthyroidism was defined as the absence of progression to ophthalmopathy over 18 months of follow-up. Hyperthyroidism patients were newly diagnosed, with disease duration under 2 months, and aged 18 to 65 years. Any patient with an uncontrolled infection, another autoimmune disease, pregnancy or lactation was excluded. Diagnoses were based on clinical symptoms, serum thyroxine and TRAb, thyroid ultrasound and orbital computed tomography. Ficoll-Paque density gradient centrifugation was used to isolate PBMCs from about 10 ml of fresh peripheral blood. Total RNA was extracted with Trizol reagent, and quality was checked on an Agilent 2100 Bioanalyzer. This clonotype has at least ten counts. Its antigen remains undetermined. It has no much larger one-base neighbor in the sample; base qualities were not kept. CDR1 and CDR2 (SGHTA, FQGTGA) derive from the germline V gene. There are 13 amino acids in the CDR3, from cysteine to phenylalanine inclusive. The entry retains the CDR3 DNA only, 39 bases that are in frame from base 1. V is reduced by 2 bases and J by 7 bases, leaving a spacing of 11 bases between them.

Rearrangement joined TRBV7-3 to TRBJ1-1; the D gene is perhaps TRBD1, from 5 matching bases. Sequences were obtained from blood. This sequence originates from a woman between 18 and 29 years old with Graves' hyperthyroidism. Here is the DNA: TGTGCCAGCAGCTTAGCCTCGCAGGGTGAAGCTTTCTTT. It is translated as CASSLASQGEAFF.